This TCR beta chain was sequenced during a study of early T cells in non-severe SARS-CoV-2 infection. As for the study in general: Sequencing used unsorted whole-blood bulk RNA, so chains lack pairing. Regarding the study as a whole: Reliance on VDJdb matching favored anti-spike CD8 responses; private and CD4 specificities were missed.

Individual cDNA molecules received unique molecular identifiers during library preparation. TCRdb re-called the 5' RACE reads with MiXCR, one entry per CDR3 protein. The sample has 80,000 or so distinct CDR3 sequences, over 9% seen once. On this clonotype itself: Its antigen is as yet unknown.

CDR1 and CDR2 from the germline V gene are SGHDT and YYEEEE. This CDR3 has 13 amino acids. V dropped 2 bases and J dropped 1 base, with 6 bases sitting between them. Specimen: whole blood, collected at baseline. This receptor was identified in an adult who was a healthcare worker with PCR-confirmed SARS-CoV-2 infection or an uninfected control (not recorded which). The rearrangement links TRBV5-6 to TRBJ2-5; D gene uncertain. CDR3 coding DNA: TGTGCCAGCAGCTTTCAAAGCCAAGAGACCCAGTACTTC. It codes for CASSFQSQETQYF.